The sequence of this T cell receptor beta chain was determined in a study of T cell responses to AZD1222 COVID-19 vaccine. This table comes from immunoSEQ multiplex PCR, and its TCRdb copy is limited to in-frame clones, with some not included. Here the sample spans 90,000 to 150,000 clones, 70% to 90% being singletons. Study-wide results and caveats: The peak T cell response came first, and repertoires were sampled only after it.

This CDR3 region has 16 residues. V was pared by 3 bases and J by 7 bases, with 16 bases between. Germline V gene sequence: CDR1 ENHRY, CDR2 SYGVKD. This clone was detected only a few times. Its antigen remains unknown. The V call is TRBV10-3, the J call TRBJ1-6; the D is unclear. This TCR was recovered from an adult who received the AZD1222 COVID-19 vaccine. The material was peripheral blood, obtained 28 days after the second AZD1222 dose. The CDR3, as DNA: TGTGCCATCAGTGAACCCGGACGAGGGAAGAATTCACCCCTCCACTTT. This sequence encodes CAISEPGRGKNSPLHF.